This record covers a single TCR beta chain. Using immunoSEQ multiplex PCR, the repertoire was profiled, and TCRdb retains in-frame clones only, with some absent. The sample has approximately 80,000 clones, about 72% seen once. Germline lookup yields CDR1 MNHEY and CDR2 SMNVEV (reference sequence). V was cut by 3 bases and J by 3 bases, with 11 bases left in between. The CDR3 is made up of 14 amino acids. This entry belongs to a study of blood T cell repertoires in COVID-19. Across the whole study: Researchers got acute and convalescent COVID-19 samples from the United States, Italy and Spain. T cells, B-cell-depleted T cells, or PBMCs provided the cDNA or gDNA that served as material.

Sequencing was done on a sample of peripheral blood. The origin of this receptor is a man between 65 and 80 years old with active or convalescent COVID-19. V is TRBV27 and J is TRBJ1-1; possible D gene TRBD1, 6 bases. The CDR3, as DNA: TGTGCCAGCAGTTTCGGGGGGCCTCACACTGAAGCTTTCTTT. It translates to CASSFGGPHTEAFF.